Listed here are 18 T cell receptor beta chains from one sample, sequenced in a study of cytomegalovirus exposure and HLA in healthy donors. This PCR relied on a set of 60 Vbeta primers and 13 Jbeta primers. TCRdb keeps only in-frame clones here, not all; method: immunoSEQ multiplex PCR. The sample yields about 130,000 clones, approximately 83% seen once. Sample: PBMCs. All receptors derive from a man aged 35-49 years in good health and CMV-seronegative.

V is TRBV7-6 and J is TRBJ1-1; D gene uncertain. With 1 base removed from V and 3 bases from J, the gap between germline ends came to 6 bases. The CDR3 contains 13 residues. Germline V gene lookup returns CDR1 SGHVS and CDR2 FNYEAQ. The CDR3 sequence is CASSLGLDTEAFF. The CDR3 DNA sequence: TGTGCCAGCAGCTTAGGTCTCGACACTGAAGCTTTCTTT. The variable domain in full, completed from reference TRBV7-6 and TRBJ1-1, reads GAGVSQSPRYKVTKRGQDVALRCDPISGHVSLYWYRQALGQGPEFLTYFNYEAQQDKSGLPNDRFSAERPEGSISTLTIQRTEQRDSAMYRCASSLGLDTEAFFGQGTRLTVV.

The CDR3 is CASSLSRVEQPQHF. DNA of the CDR3: TGTGCCAGCAGTTTATCCAGGGTGGAACAGCCCCAGCATTTT. The rearrangement joins TRBV27 to TRBJ1-5, with a possible D match to TRBD1 (5 bases). The V end lost 0 bases, the J end lost 7 bases, and 10 bases lay between the germline ends. The CDR3 has 14 residues. The germline gives CDR1 MNHEY, CDR2 SMNVEV (reference sequence).

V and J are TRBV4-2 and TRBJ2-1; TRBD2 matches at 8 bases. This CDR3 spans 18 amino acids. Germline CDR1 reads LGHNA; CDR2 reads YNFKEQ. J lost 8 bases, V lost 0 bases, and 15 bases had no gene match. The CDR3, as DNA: TGTGCCAGCAGCCAAGATCTTACGGGAGGGCCGTTCTCTCATGAGCAGTTCTTC. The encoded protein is CASSQDLTGGPFSHEQFF.

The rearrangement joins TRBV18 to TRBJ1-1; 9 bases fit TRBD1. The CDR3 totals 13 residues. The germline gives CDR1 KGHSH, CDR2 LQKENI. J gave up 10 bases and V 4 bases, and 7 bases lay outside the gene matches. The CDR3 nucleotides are TGTGCCAGCTCACTTCCCGGGACAGGGCGAGCTTTCTTT. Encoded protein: CASSLPGTGRAFF.

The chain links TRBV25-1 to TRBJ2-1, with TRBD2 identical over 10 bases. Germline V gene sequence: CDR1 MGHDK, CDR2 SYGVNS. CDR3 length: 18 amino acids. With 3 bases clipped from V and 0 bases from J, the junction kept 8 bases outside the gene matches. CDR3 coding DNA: TGTGCCAGCAGTGACTTCCAAGCTAGCGGGAGCTCCTACAATGAGCAGTTCTTC. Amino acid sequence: CASSDFQASGSSYNEQFF.

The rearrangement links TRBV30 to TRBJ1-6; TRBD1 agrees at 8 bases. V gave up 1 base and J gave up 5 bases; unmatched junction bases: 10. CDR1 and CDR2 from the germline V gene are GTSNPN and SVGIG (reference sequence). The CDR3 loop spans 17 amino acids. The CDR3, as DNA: TGTGCCTGGAGTGCCTCAGAATGGACAGGGAATAATTCACCCCTCCACTTT. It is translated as CAWSASEWTGNNSPLHF.

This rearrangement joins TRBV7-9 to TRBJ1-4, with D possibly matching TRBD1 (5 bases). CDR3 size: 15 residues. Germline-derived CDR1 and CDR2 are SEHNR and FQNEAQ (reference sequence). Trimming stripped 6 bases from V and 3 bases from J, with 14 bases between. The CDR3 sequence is CASRPPSGPNEKLFF. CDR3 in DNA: TGTGCCAGCAGACCTCCATCAGGGCCTAATGAAAAACTGTTTTTT.

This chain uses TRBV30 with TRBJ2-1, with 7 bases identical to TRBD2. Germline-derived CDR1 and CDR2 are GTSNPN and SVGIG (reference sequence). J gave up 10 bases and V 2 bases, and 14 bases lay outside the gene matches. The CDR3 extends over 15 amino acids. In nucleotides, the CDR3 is TGTGCCTGGAGTACTGGGGCTTCTCATAGCGGGGAGCAGTTCTTC. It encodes CAWSTGASHSGEQFF.

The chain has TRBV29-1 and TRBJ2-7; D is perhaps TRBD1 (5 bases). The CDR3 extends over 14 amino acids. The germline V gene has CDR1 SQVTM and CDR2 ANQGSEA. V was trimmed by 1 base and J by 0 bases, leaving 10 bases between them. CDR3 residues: CSVEGAGFSYEQYF. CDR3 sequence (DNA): TGCAGCGTTGAAGGGGCAGGGTTCTCCTACGAGCAGTACTTC.

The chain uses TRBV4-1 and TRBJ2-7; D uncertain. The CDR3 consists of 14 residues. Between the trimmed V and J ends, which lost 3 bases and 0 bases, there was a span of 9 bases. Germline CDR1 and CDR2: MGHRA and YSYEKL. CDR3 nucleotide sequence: TGCGCCAGCAGCCACCACGGTAGCTCCTACGAGCAGTACTTC. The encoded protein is CASSHHGSSYEQYF.

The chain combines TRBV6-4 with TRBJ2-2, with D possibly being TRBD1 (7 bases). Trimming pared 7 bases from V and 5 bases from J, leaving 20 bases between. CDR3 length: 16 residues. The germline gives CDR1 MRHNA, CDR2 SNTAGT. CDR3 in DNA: TGTGCCAGCACAGCCCAGGGGGGCGTAGAGACCGGGGAGCTGTTTTTT. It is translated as CASTAQGGVETGELFF.

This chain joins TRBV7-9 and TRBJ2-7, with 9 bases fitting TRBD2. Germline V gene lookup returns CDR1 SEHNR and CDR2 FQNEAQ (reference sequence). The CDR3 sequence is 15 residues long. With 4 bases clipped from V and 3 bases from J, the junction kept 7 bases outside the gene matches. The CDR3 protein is CASSSSAGGLYEQYF. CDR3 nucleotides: TGTGCCAGCAGCTCCTCTGCGGGAGGGCTCTACGAGCAGTACTTC.

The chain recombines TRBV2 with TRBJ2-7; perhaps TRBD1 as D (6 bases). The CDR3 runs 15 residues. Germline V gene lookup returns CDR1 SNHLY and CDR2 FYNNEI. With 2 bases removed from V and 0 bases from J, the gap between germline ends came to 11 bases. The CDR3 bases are TGTGCCAGCAGTGAAAGGGACACGATCTCCTACGAGCAGTACTTC. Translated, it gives CASSERDTISYEQYF. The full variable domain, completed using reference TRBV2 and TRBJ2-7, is EPEVTQTPSHQVTQMGQEVILRCVPISNHLYFYWYRQILGQKVEFLVSFYNNEISEKSEIFDDQFSVERPDGSNFTLKIRSTKLEDSAMYFCASSERDTISYEQYFGPGTRLTVT.

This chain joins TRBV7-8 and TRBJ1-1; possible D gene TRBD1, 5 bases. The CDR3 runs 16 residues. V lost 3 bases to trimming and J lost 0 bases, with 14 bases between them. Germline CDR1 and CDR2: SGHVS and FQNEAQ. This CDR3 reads CASSLGMGGVNTEAFF. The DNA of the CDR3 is TGTGCCAGCAGCTTGGGGATGGGGGGTGTGAACACTGAAGCTTTCTTT.

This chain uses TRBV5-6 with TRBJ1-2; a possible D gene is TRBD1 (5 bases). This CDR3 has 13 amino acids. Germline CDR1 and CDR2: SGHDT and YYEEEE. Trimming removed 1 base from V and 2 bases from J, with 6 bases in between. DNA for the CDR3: TGTGCCAGCAGCTTGCGGGGGAACTATGGCTACACCTTC. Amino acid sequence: CASSLRGNYGYTF. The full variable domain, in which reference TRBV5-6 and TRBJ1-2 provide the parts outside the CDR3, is DAGVTQSPTHLIKTRGQQVTLRCSPKSGHDTVSWYQQALGQGPQFIFQYYEEEERQRGNFPDRFSGHQFPNYSSELNVNALLLGDSALYLCASSLRGNYGYTFGSGTRLTVV.

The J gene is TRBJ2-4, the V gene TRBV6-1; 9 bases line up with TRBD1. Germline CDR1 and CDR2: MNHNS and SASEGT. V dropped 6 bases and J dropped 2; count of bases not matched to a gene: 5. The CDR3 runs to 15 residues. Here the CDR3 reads CASRAGQGTKNIQYF. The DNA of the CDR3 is TGTGCCAGCAGGGCGGGACAGGGAACCAAAAACATTCAGTACTTC.

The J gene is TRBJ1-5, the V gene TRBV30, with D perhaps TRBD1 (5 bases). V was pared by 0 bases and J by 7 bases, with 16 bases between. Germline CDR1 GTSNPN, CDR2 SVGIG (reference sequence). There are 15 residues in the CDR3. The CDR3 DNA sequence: TGTGCCTGGAGTGTACGGGGGAATCGGGACCAGCCCCAGCATTTT. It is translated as CAWSVRGNRDQPQHF.

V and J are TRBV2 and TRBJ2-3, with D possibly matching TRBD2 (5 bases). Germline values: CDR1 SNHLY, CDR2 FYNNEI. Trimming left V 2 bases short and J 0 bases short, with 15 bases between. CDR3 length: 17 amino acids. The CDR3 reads CASSESSTSGSTDTQYF. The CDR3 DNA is TGTGCCAGCAGTGAAAGTAGTACAAGCGGAAGCACAGATACGCAGTATTTT.